A selection of T cell receptor beta chains follows, all from one sample in a study of OX40 agonist ivuxolimab in advanced cancers. Some clones are missing from TCRdb's copy, which holds only in-frame ones; the method was immunoSEQ multiplex PCR. Of 72,000 or so clones listed, 80% were seen once; the top ten hold 0.95% to 1.5%. The material sequenced was CD4+ or CD8+ T cells sorted from blood, taken in a trial of the OX40 agonist ivuxolimab. These receptor sequences come from an adult with an advanced solid tumor such as melanoma, head and neck, liver or kidney cancer. Both conserved end residues are part of each CDR3. A D gene is named only where the DNA matches it firmly. Some rows mark clone size as missing; the rest say once, few, many or name a class of expanded clone.

cdr3_length,clone_size,v_call,j_call,d_call,cdr3_nt,cdr3_aa
14,medium-sized,TRBV7-9,TRBJ1-4,TRBD1,TGTGCCAGCGGACGACAGGGCCAAAATGAAAAACTGTTTTTT,CASGRQGQNEKLFF
14,NA,TRBV6-1,TRBJ1-2,NA,TGTGCCAGCAGTGATATAAGGGGTAGCTATGGCTACACCTTC,CASSDIRGSYGYTF
13,NA,TRBV6-6,TRBJ1-2,NA,TGTGCCAGCAGCACCTTCGACAGTTATGGCTACACCTTC,CASSTFDSYGYTF
15,NA,TRBV27,TRBJ1-4,NA,TGTGCCAGCAGTAGAGCAACGGCAGCAGGTGAAAAACTGTTTTTT,CASSRATAAGEKLFF
13,NA,TRBV7-6,TRBJ1-2,NA,TGTGCCAGCAGCGATCGGGGTGTGGAGGGCTACACCTTC,CASSDRGVEGYTF
16,NA,TRBV23-1,TRBJ2-5,TRBD2,TGCGCCAGCAGTCAAGACACTAGCGGGGGGGGAGAGACCCAGTACTTC,CASSQDTSGGGETQYF
12,NA,TRBV10-1,TRBJ2-5,NA,TGCGCCAGCAGTCCGTACCAAGAGACCCAGTACTTC,CASSPYQETQYF
12,NA,TRBV29-1,TRBJ1-2,NA,TGCAGCGTTGAAGAGGGGAGGCATGGCTACACCTTC,CSVEEGRHGYTF
17,NA,TRBV7-6,TRBJ1-1,NA,TGTGCCAGCAGCTGGGCAGTCCTCAGGCCATTGAACACTGAAGCTTTCTTT,CASSWAVLRPLNTEAFF
14,NA,TRBV11-2,TRBJ1-2,NA,TGTGCCAGCAACCCCCCCGGGATTGACTATGGCTACACCTTC,CASNPPGIDYGYTF
14,NA,TRBV29-1,TRBJ1-1,TRBD1,TGCAGCGTTGGGGCCGGACAGGGGGCGCCCTGGGCTTTCTTT,CSVGAGQGAPWAFF
13,NA,TRBV4-1,TRBJ1-1,NA,TGCGCCAGCAGCCAAGTACTGAACACTGAAGCTTTCTTT,CASSQVLNTEAFF
16,once,TRBV7-2,TRBJ2-7,TRBD1,TGTGCCAGCAGCTCGCCTCCGGGACAGGAGTCCTACGAGCAGTACTTC,CASSSPPGQESYEQYF
18,NA,TRBV7-2,TRBJ2-3,TRBD2,TGTGCCAGCAGCTTCTCCCCTTCTAGCGGGGGGGCGTTAGATACGCAGTATTTT,CASSFSPSSGGALDTQYF
13,few,TRBV5-6,TRBJ1-2,TRBD1,TGTGCCAGCAGTACACGACAGGGGGATGGCTACACCTTC,CASSTRQGDGYTF
14,NA,TRBV29-1,TRBJ1-1,NA,TGCAGCGTTTTTGTACAGGAGGTTAACACTGAAGCTTTCTTT,CSVFVQEVNTEAFF
12,NA,TRBV7-8,TRBJ2-1,NA,TGTGCCAGCAGCTTAGTCAGTGGGGAGCAGTTCTTC,CASSLVSGEQFF
17,once,TRBV4-3,TRBJ1-1,TRBD1,TGCGCCAGCAGCCAAGGAGCAGGGGGCGCTTATAATAGTGAAGCTTTCTTT,CASSQGAGGAYNSEAFF
14,NA,TRBV4-3,TRBJ1-5,NA,TGCGCCAGCAGCCAAGATTGGTGGGGCCAGCCCCAGCATTTT,CASSQDWWGQPQHF
17,NA,TRBV21-1,TRBJ1-2,NA,TGTGCCAGCAGCCCGTTCCCCGAAGGACGGAACAACTATGGCTACACCTTC,CASSPFPEGRNNYGYTF
13,few,TRBV30,TRBJ1-1,NA,TGTGCCTGGAGTTCAACAGGGAAAACTGAAGCTTTCTTT,CAWSSTGKTEAFF
13,few,TRBV6-5,TRBJ2-7,NA,TGTGCCAGCAGTTACCCCCCGTTCTACGAGCAGTACTTC,CASSYPPFYEQYF
14,NA,TRBV11-2,TRBJ1-1,NA,TGTGCCAGCAGCTTAGGACGGATGAACACTGAAGCTTTCTTT,CASSLGRMNTEAFF
17,NA,TRBV25-1,TRBJ1-6,NA,TGTGCCAGCAGTGAACAGCAGGGTAGCTCCTATAATTCACCCCTCCACTTT,CASSEQQGSSYNSPLHF
17,NA,TRBV9,TRBJ1-1,NA,TGTGCCAGCAGCGTAGAAAGCAGATTTCCAATGAACACTGAAGCTTTCTTT,CASSVESRFPMNTEAFF
14,NA,TRBV10-3,TRBJ1-2,TRBD1,TGTGCCACTGGACAGGGGGCAATGGGCTATGGCTACACCTTC,CATGQGAMGYGYTF
15,NA,TRBV5-6,TRBJ2-3,NA,TGTGCCAGCAGCTTGGTCGGAACTAGCACAGATACGCAGTATTTT,CASSLVGTSTDTQYF
14,NA,TRBV15,TRBJ2-2,NA,TGTGCCACCAGGTCCGGGGAGAACACCGGGGAGCTGTTTTTT,CATRSGENTGELFF
14,NA,TRBV21-1,TRBJ2-1,NA,TGTGCCAGCCATAGACAGGGGGGTTACAATGAGCAGTTCTTC,CASHRQGGYNEQFF
16,NA,TRBV4-3,TRBJ2-3,TRBD1,TGCGCCAGCAGCCATCTATACAGGGGCGCAGTAGATACGCAGTATTTT,CASSHLYRGAVDTQYF
13,NA,TRBV6-5,TRBJ1-1,TRBD1,TGTGCCACCTTTAGACAGGGGAACACTGAAGCTTTCTTT,CATFRQGNTEAFF
12,NA,TRBV28,TRBJ2-4,TRBD2,TGTGCCAGCAGTCCGGGAGGGAACATTCAGTACTTC,CASSPGGNIQYF
13,NA,TRBV6-1,TRBJ1-1,NA,TGTGCCCTCACCGCGGGGGGCTGGACTGAAGCTTTCTTT,CALTAGGWTEAFF
14,NA,TRBV11-1,TRBJ2-5,TRBD1,TGTGCCAGCAACCCGGGACAGGGCCAAGAGACCCAGTACTTC,CASNPGQGQETQYF
15,few,TRBV6-1,TRBJ2-7,NA,TGTGCCAGCAGTTTTAGATCTGGAGGGAAGGGCGAGCAGTACTTC,CASSFRSGGKGEQYF
13,once,TRBV7-9,TRBJ2-2,NA,TGTGCCAGCAGCTCCCCCGGGGCCGGGGAGCTGTTTTTT,CASSSPGAGELFF
18,NA,TRBV6-1,TRBJ2-5,TRBD1,TGTGCCAGCAGTGTCCGGGACAGGGGGTCGCAGTACCAAGAGACCCAGTACTTC,CASSVRDRGSQYQETQYF
13,NA,TRBV30,TRBJ1-2,NA,TGTGCCTGGAGTACCAGGGAGATATCAGGCTACACCTTC,CAWSTREISGYTF
17,NA,TRBV7-2,TRBJ2-3,TRBD1,TGTGCCAGCAGCTTAGCACCCGGGACAGGGAACACAGATACGCAGTATTTT,CASSLAPGTGNTDTQYF
13,NA,TRBV30,TRBJ2-7,TRBD2,TGTGCCCGGACTAGCGGGGGGTCCTACGAGCAGTACTTC,CARTSGGSYEQYF
15,once,TRBV6-5,TRBJ2-1,NA,TGTGCCAGCAGGGGGACGGGGAGCTCCTACAATGAGCAGTTCTTC,CASRGTGSSYNEQFF
14,few,TRBV6-5,TRBJ2-1,NA,TGTGCCAGCATTAAACCGGGACCCCCGAATGAGCAGTTCTTC,CASIKPGPPNEQFF
14,once,TRBV6-1,TRBJ1-2,TRBD1,TGTGCCAGCAGTGAATTTACAGGGGATGATGGCTACACCTTC,CASSEFTGDDGYTF
18,NA,TRBV18,TRBJ1-1,NA,TGTGCCAGCTCACCACTAACGGCCGGGACTTACGGGGACACTGAAGCTTTCTTT,CASSPLTAGTYGDTEAFF
17,NA,TRBV7-2,TRBJ1-3,NA,TGTGCCAGCAGCTTAGCGGGAGCTCCTATCCCTGGAAACACCATATATTTT,CASSLAGAPIPGNTIYF
15,NA,TRBV19,TRBJ1-5,NA,TGTGCCAGTAGTATGATCGTTTCCCAAAATCAGCCCCAGCATTTT,CASSMIVSQNQPQHF
16,few,TRBV9,TRBJ2-1,NA,TGTGCCAGCAGCGTAGACGTGCGAGGTCCAAACAATGAGCAGTTCTTC,CASSVDVRGPNNEQFF
17,few,TRBV30,TRBJ1-1,NA,TGTGCCTGGAGTCCTCCTAAGTGGAACAGGGCGGACACTGAAGCTTTCTTT,CAWSPPKWNRADTEAFF
15,NA,TRBV7-2,TRBJ2-7,TRBD2,TGTGCCAGCAGCGTGGGGGGGACCCGCTCCTACGAGCAGTACTTC,CASSVGGTRSYEQYF
14,few,TRBV7-9,TRBJ1-1,NA,TGTGCCAGCAGCTCGGGGCAGCGGGACACTGAAGCTTTCTTT,CASSSGQRDTEAFF
14,NA,TRBV2,TRBJ1-1,NA,TGTGCCAGCTTAGGCCAGCCCTTGAAAACTGAAGCTTTCTTT,CASLGQPLKTEAFF